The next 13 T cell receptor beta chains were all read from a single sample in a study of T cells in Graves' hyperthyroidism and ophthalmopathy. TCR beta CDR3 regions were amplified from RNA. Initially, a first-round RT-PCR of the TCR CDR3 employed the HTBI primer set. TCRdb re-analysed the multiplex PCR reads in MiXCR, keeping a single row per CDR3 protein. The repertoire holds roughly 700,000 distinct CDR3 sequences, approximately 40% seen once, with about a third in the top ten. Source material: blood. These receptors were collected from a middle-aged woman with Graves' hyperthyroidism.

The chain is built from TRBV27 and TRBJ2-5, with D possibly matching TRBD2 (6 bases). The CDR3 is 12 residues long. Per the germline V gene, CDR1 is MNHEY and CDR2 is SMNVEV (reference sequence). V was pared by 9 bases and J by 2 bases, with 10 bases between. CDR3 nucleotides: TGTGCCAGTACTAGCCGACAAGAGACCCAGTACTTC. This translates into CASTSRQETQYF.

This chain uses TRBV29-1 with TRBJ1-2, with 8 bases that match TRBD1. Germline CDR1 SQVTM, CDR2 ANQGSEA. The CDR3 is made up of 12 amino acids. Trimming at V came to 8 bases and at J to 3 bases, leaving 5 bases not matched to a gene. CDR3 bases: TGCAGCCAAGAGGACAGGGACTATGGCTACACCTTC. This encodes CSQEDRDYGYTF.

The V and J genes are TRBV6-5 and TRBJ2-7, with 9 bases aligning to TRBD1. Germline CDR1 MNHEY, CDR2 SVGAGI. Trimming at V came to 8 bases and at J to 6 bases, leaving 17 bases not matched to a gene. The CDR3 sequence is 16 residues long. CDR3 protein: CASRGDRQGVLGEQYF. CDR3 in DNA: TGTGCCAGCCGCGGAGATCGACAGGGGGTTTTGGGCGAGCAGTACTTC.

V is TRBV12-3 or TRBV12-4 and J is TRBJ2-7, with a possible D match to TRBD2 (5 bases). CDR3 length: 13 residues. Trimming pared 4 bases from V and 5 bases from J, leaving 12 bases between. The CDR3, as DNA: TGTGCCAGCAGTTCTCCGGGGTTCGACGAGCAGTACTTC. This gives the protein CASSSPGFDEQYF.

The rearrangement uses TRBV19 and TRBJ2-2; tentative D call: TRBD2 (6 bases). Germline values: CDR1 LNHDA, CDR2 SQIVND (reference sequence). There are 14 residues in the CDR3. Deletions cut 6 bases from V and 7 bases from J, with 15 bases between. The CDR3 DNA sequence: TGTGCCAGTAGCGGCGGGAAAAAGGGCGGGGAGCTGTTTTTT. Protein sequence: CASSGGKKGGELFF.

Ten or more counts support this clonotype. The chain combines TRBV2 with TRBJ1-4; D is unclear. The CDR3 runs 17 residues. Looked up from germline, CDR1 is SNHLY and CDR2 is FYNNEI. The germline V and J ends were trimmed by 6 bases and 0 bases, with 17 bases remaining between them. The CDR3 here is CASRSVRPEATNEKLFF. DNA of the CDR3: TGTGCCAGCAGGTCGGTGAGGCCGGAGGCAACTAATGAAAAACTGTTTTTT.

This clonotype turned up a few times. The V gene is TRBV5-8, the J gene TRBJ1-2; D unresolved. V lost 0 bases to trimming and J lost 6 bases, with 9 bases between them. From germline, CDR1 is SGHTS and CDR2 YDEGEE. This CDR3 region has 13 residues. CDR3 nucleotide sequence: TGTGCCAGCAGCTTGGCCAGCGTAAATGGCTACACCTTC. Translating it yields CASSLASVNGYTF.

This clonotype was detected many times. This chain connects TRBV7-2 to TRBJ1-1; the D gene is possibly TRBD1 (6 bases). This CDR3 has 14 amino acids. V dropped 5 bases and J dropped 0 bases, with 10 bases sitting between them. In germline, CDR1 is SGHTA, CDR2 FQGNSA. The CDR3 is CASSPGVVNTEAFF. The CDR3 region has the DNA TGTGCCAGCAGCCCAGGGGTGGTGAACACTGAAGCTTTCTTT. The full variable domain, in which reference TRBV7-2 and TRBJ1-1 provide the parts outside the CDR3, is GAGVSQSPSNKVTEKGKDVELRCDPISGHTALYWYRQSLGQGLEFLIYFQGNSAPDKSGLPSDRFSAERTGGSVSTLTIQRTQQEDSAVYLCASSPGVVNTEAFFGQGTRLTVV.

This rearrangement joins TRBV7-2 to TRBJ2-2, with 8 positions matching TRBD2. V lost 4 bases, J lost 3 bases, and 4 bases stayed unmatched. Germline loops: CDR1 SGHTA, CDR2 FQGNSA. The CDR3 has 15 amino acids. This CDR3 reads CASSWISGDTGELFF. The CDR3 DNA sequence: TGTGCCAGCAGCTGGATTAGCGGGGACACCGGGGAGCTGTTTTTT.

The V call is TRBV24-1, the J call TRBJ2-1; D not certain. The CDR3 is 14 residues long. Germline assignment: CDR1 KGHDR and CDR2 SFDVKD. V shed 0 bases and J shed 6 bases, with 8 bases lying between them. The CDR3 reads CATSDLSLFNEQFF. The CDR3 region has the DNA TGTGCCACCAGTGATTTGAGCTTGTTCAATGAGCAGTTCTTC.

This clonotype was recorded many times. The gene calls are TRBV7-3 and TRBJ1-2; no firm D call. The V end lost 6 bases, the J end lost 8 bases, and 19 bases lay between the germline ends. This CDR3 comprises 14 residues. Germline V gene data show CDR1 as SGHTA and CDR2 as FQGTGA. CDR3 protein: CASSHYAGISGYTF. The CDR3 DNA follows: TGTGCCAGCAGTCATTACGCGGGGATAAGCGGCTACACCTTC.

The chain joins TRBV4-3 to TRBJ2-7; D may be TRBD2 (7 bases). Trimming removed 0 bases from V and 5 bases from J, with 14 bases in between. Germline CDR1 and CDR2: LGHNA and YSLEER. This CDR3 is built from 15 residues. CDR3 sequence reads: CASSQERGAADEQYF. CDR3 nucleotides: TGCGCCAGCAGCCAAGAACGGGGGGCGGCTGACGAGCAGTACTTC.

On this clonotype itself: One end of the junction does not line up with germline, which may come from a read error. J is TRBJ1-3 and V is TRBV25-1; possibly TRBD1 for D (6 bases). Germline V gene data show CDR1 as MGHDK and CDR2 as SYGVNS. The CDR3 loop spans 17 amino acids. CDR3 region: CASSLRPVGGTGNTIYF. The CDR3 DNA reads TGCGCCAGCAGCCTCCGCCCGGTCGGGGGCACTGGAAACACCATATATTTT.